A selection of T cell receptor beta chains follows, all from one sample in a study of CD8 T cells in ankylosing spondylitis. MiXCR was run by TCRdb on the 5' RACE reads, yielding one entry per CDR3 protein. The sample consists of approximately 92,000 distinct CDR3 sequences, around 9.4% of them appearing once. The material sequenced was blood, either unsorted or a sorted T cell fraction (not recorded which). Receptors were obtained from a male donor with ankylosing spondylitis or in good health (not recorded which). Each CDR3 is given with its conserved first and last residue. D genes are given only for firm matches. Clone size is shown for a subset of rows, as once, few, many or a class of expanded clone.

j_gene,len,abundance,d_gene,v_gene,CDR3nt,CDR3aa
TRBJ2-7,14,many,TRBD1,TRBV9,TGTGCCAGCAGCGTAGACGACAGGGCCTACGAGCAGTACTTC,CASSVDDRAYEQYF
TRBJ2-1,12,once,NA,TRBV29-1,TGCAGCGTTGCCAGGGTCAACAATGAGCAGTTCTTC,CSVARVNNEQFF
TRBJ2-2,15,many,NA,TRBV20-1,TGCAGTGCTAGAGATTTTCGCAAGAACACCGGGGAGCTGTTTTTT,CSARDFRKNTGELFF
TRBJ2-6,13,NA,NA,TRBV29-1,TGCAGCGTTCCGGTGGCTGGGGCCAACGTCCTGACTTTC,CSVPVAGANVLTF
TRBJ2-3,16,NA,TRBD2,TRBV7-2,TGTGCCAGCAGCTTCCATAGCGGGGGGGCGTCCGATACGCAGTATTTT,CASSFHSGGASDTQYF
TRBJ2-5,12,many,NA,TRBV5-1,TGCGCCAGCAGGGCCGGTACGGAGACCCAGTACTTC,CASRAGTETQYF
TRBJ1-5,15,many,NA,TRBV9,TGTGCCAGCAGCGTAGGTGGGGGCGGGAATCAGCCCCAGCATTTT,CASSVGGGGNQPQHF
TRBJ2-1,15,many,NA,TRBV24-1,TGTGCCACCAGTTTGGGAGGGGGCGCCTACAATGAGCAGTTCTTC,CATSLGGGAYNEQFF
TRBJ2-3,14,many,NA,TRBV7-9,TGTGCCAGCAGCTTGAGGGGTTCGCCAGATACGCAGTATTTT,CASSLRGSPDTQYF
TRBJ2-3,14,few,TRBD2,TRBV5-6,TGTGCCAGCAGTTTCCCCGGGGGGTCGGATACGCAGTATTTT,CASSFPGGSDTQYF
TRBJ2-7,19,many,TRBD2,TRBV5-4,TGTGCCAGCAGCTCCCGACTAGCGGGGGGGAACCCCATTGGTTACGAGCAGTACTTC,CASSSRLAGGNPIGYEQYF
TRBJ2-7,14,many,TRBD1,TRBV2,TGTGCCAGCAGACCGGGACAGGCCCCCTACGAGCAGTACTTC,CASRPGQAPYEQYF
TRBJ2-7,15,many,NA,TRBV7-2,TGTGCCAGCAGCCCCACCTTGGGTCTCGATTACGAGCAGTACTTC,CASSPTLGLDYEQYF
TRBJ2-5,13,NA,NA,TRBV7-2,TGTGCCAGCAGCGGGTACAATGGGGTTAGGCAGTACTTC,CASSGYNGVRQYF
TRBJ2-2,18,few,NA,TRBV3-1,TGTGCCAGCAGCCAAGGAAGGATAGGGGCTCGAGAAACCGGGGAGCTGTTTTTT,CASSQGRIGARETGELFF
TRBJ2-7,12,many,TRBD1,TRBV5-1,TGCGCCAGCAGCCGCACAGGGGGCGAGCAGTACTTC,CASSRTGGEQYF
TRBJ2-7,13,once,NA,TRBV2,TGTGCCAGCAATGGTGGCGGGGTCTACGAGCAGTACTTC,CASNGGGVYEQYF
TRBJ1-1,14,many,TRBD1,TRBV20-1,TGCAGTGCTAGAGATATACAGGGGGACACTGAAGCTTTCTTT,CSARDIQGDTEAFF
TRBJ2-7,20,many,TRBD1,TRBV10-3,TGTGCCATCAGTGCCCCCATGTTATCGGGGGGGACAGGGGGCTCCTACGAGCAGTACTTC,CAISAPMLSGGTGGSYEQYF